The 29 T cell receptor beta chains reported below all come from one sample, sequenced in a study of T cells in Graves' hyperthyroidism and ophthalmopathy. Regions amplified from RNA transcripts were the TCR beta CDR3 regions. Researchers ran a first-round RT-PCR on the TCR CDR3 using the HTBI primer set. Via MiXCR, TCRdb re-called the multiplex PCR reads, giving one row per CDR3 protein. The data show under 400,000 distinct CDR3 sequences, 21% seen once. Sequenced input: blood. The source is a woman in her forties or fifties with Graves' hyperthyroidism.

The chain couples TRBV6-1 to TRBJ1-1; 8 bases are shared with TRBD1. With 7 bases clipped from V and 4 bases from J, the junction kept 8 bases outside the gene matches. The CDR3 is made up of 14 amino acids. Germline V lookup: CDR1 MNHNS, CDR2 SASEGT. CDR3 in amino acids: CASTRAGGGTEAFF. DNA of the CDR3: TGTGCCAGCACCCGGGCAGGGGGCGGCACTGAAGCTTTCTTT.

Many counts were recorded for this clonotype. The chain couples TRBV2 to TRBJ2-5, with TRBD2 matching 7 bases. Losses at the gene ends were 6 bases for V and 0 bases for J; bases not matched to a gene: 4. Germline V lookup: CDR1 SNHLY, CDR2 FYNNEI. The CDR3 totals 14 residues. CDR3: CASRTSLYQETQYF. CDR3 nucleotide sequence: TGTGCCAGCAGGACTAGCTTGTACCAAGAGACCCAGTACTTC.

This clonotype has ten or more counts. V usage is TRBV11-1 and J usage is TRBJ2-5; no reliable D call. The germline V gene encodes CDR1 SGHAT and CDR2 FQDESV (reference sequence). CDR3 size: 13 residues. V lost 5 bases, J lost 4 bases, and 11 bases lay in between. DNA for the CDR3: TGTGCCAGCAGCCCCGGGCTCCGAGAGACCCAGTACTTC. Translation gives CASSPGLRETQYF.

There are many counts of this clonotype. The genes are TRBV20-1 and TRBJ2-7; 9 bases map to TRBD1. With 0 bases clipped from V and 6 bases from J, the junction kept 6 bases outside the gene matches. The CDR3 length is 14 residues. Germline assignment: CDR1 DFQATT and CDR2 SNEGSKA (reference sequence). CDR3 in amino acids: CSARDPTGGREQYF. CDR3 DNA sequence: TGCAGTGCTAGAGATCCCACAGGGGGCCGCGAGCAGTACTTC.

In its sample, this clonotype was seen a few times. The chain recombines TRBV18 with TRBJ1-1; 9 positions match TRBD1. CDR3 size: 16 residues. Unmatched junction bases numbered 7, after V lost 4 bases and J lost 1 base. Germline CDR1 reads KGHSH; CDR2 reads LQKENI. The CDR3 coding sequence is TGTGCCAGCTCACAATCACAGGGGGCTAGGAACACTGAAGCTTTCTTT. This codes for CASSQSQGARNTEAFF.

This clonotype was found many times. The rearrangement uses TRBV3-1 and TRBJ2-5; weak D call: TRBD2 (5 bases). Trimming cost V 3 bases and J 5 bases, with 13 bases left between them. The CDR3 has 14 amino acids. Germline V gene sequence: CDR1 LGHDT, CDR2 YNNKEL (reference sequence). CDR3: CASSQTPEGETQYF. CDR3 DNA sequence: TGTGCCAGCAGCCAGACGCCCGAGGGCGAGACCCAGTACTTC.

The CDR3 loop is CAWRNFASTDTQYF. DNA of the CDR3: TGTGCCTGGAGAAACTTCGCTAGCACAGATACGCAGTATTTT. V gene TRBV30 combines with J gene TRBJ2-3; D not resolved. Trimming took 3 bases from V and 0 from J, leaving 10 bases between them. CDR1 is GTSNPN, CDR2 SVGIG, per germline (reference sequence). This CDR3 spans 14 amino acids. The full variable domain, its missing parts supplied by reference TRBV30 and TRBJ2-3, is SQTIHQWPATLVQPVGSPLSLECTVEGTSNPNLYWYRQAAGRGLQLLFYSVGIGQISSEVPQNLSASRPQDRQFILSSKKLLLSDSGFYLCAWRNFASTDTQYFGPGTRLTVL.

The rearrangement joins TRBV14 to TRBJ1-1; D call uncertain. V was clipped by 4 bases and J by 4 bases, with 13 bases between them. Per germline, CDR1 SGHDN and CDR2 FVKESK. This CDR3 has 14 residues. CDR3 bases: TGTGCCAGCAGCCCGTCTAAAGGTTTCACTGAAGCTTTCTTT. Protein: CASSPSKGFTEAFF.

For this clonotype: Given a much more abundant clone one base away, this may be a read error. V gene TRBV28 combines with J gene TRBJ2-7, with D perhaps TRBD1 (5 bases). CDR3 length equals 14 residues. Germline CDR1 MDHEN, CDR2 SYDVKM. V lost 6 bases, J lost 0 bases, and 12 bases lay in between. For the CDR3, the DNA is TGTGCCAGCAGAAGACAGTGGAGCTCCTACGAGCAGTACTTC. It specifies CASRRQWSSYEQYF.

This clonotype showed up just a few times. This chain connects TRBV29-1 to TRBJ1-1; D is possibly TRBD1 (5 bases). Trimming stripped 3 bases from V and 4 bases from J, with 9 bases between. Germline values: CDR1 SQVTM, CDR2 ANQGSEA. The CDR3 has 12 residues. The CDR3 DNA sequence: TGCAGCGTTGATGCGGGGACCACTGAAGCTTTCTTT. Translation gives CSVDAGTTEAFF.

This clonotype occurred many times. This chain connects TRBV6-1 to TRBJ1-1; D is unclear. The ends were cut back, 7 bases at V and 3 bases at J, with 12 bases in the middle. The length of the CDR3 is 13 residues. Germline loops: CDR1 MNHNS, CDR2 SASEGT. DNA for the CDR3: TGTGCCAGCACTAACGGGCGGTACACTGAAGCTTTCTTT. Translating it yields CASTNGRYTEAFF.

This clonotype appeared many times. This chain uses TRBV11-3 with TRBJ1-1; the D gene is possibly TRBD1 (6 bases). V was shortened by 5 bases and J by 2 bases, with 18 bases between the two germline ends. CDR1 and CDR2 (germline): SGHNT, YENEEA. The CDR3 runs to 16 residues. The CDR3, as DNA: TGTGCCAGCAGCACAGGCTCTTTGGGGGCCAACACTGAAGCTTTCTTT. Residues: CASSTGSLGANTEAFF.

This clonotype was observed a few times. Since a much larger clone is just one base distant, this may be a read error. This CDR3 is missing its conserved last phenylalanine or tryptophan, likely due to a read error. The chain recombines TRBV2 with TRBJ1-3; perhaps TRBD1 as D (6 bases). Trimming took off 6 bases at V and 1 base at J, with 16 bases between the two ends. The CDR3 has 16 amino acids. Germline lookup yields CDR1 SNHLY and CDR2 FYNNEI. The DNA for the CDR3 is TGTGCCAGCAGCGATCCCAGGGGTTCTTCTGGAAACACCATATATCTT. Its protein product is CASSDPRGSSGNTIYL.

The chain couples TRBV2 to TRBJ2-2; 10 bases match TRBD2. The CDR3 has 15 residues. The germline gives CDR1 SNHLY, CDR2 FYNNEI. V was clipped by 6 bases and J by 5 bases; unmatched bases: 6. CDR3 coding DNA: TGTGCCAGCAGCCCCGGGACTAGCGAAACCGGGGAGCTGTTTTTT. Translation gives CASSPGTSETGELFF.

In its sample, this clonotype was seen many times. The V and J genes are TRBV6-1 and TRBJ2-3; weak D call: TRBD2 (7 bases). The CDR3 loop spans 15 amino acids. V was pared by 6 bases and J by 3 bases, with 16 bases between. Germline loops: CDR1 MNHNS, CDR2 SASEGT. Here the CDR3 reads CASRPRGGATDTQYF. The CDR3 region has the DNA TGTGCCAGCAGACCAAGGGGGGGCGCGACAGATACGCAGTATTTT.

As regards this clonotype: A read error may produce the germline difference seen at one junction end. V is TRBV6-2 or TRBV6-3 and J is TRBJ2-1; unclear D gene. The CDR3 covers 16 residues. The V gene's germline CDR1 is MNHEY and CDR2 SVGEGT. The CDR3, as DNA: TGTGCCAGCAGTTACAATCCAGGATTTTCCTCCAATGAGCAGTTCTTC. As protein: CASSYNPGFSSNEQFF.

This clonotype turned up a few times. This chain links TRBV27 with TRBJ2-7; no clear D. Germline V gene sequence: CDR1 MNHEY, CDR2 SMNVEV (reference sequence). V shed 5 bases and J shed 6 bases, with 20 bases lying between them. There are 15 residues in the CDR3. CDR3 DNA sequence: TGTGCCAGCAGTGATTGGACGAACCCTTTACCCGAGCAGTACTTC. It translates to CASSDWTNPLPEQYF.

There are many counts of this clonotype. The V call is TRBV12-3 or TRBV12-4, the J call TRBJ2-7; TRBD2 aligns across 9 bases. The CDR3 totals 14 residues. V was pared by 7 bases and J by 2 bases, with 6 bases of the junction left unmatched. In DNA form, the CDR3 reads TGTGCCAGCATGACTAGCGGAATTACCTACGAGCAGTACTTC. Residues: CASMTSGITYEQYF.

This clonotype was observed a handful of times. J is TRBJ2-7 and V is TRBV5-4, with TRBD1 matching over 9 bases. Losses at the gene ends were 4 bases for V and 4 bases for J; bases not matched to a gene: 9. Germline assignment: CDR1 SGHNT and CDR2 YYREEE (reference sequence). The CDR3 has 15 amino acids. CDR3 protein: CASSTGQGGGYEQYF. The DNA for the CDR3 is TGTGCCAGCAGCACGGGACAGGGCGGCGGGTACGAGCAGTACTTC.

This clonotype was recorded at least ten times. The V and J genes are TRBV7-8 and TRBJ2-3; D gene uncertain. Trimming pared 5 bases from V and 2 bases from J, leaving 8 bases between. The CDR3 contains 13 residues. Germline V gives CDR1 SGHVS, CDR2 FQNEAQ. The CDR3 DNA sequence: TGTGCCAGCAGCCTATCCCCCACAGATACGCAGTATTTT. Protein: CASSLSPTDTQYF.

This clonotype was seen repeatedly, ten times or more. This rearrangement joins TRBV5-6 to TRBJ2-1; maybe TRBD2 (6 bases). This CDR3 contains 17 residues. The germline CDR1 and CDR2 sequences are SGHDT and YYEEEE. Trimming removed 0 bases from V and 0 bases from J, with 13 bases in between. The CDR3 DNA reads as TGTGCCAGCAGCTTGGCAACTAGCCAACCCTCCTACAATGAGCAGTTCTTC. This sequence encodes CASSLATSQPSYNEQFF.

The genes are TRBV6-2 or TRBV6-3 and TRBJ1-2; 7 bases fit TRBD1. Trimming removed 6 bases from V and 7 bases from J; junction bases left unmatched: 11. This CDR3 has 14 residues. Germline V gives CDR1 MNHEY, CDR2 SVGEGT. CDR3 bases: TGTGCCAGCAGCCTAGGGGAACAGGGGTCTGGCTACACCTTC. It specifies CASSLGEQGSGYTF.

This clonotype was observed at least ten times. V is TRBV29-1 and J is TRBJ2-7, with a possible D match to TRBD1 (6 bases). The germline V and J ends were trimmed by 4 bases and 3 bases, with 16 bases remaining between them. Germline V gene sequence: CDR1 SQVTM, CDR2 ANQGSEA. This CDR3 has 14 residues. The CDR3 is CSVVGAQPFYEQYF. The CDR3 DNA reads as TGCAGCGTTGTGGGGGCCCAACCCTTCTACGAGCAGTACTTC.

The sample holds many counts of this clonotype. The chain links TRBV30 to TRBJ1-2; D gene ambiguous. From germline, CDR1 is GTSNPN and CDR2 SVGIG (reference sequence). This CDR3 region has 11 residues. V was shortened by 1 base and J by 4 bases, with 4 bases between the two germline ends. The CDR3 reads CAWSGFYGYTF. For the CDR3, the DNA is TGTGCCTGGAGTGGTTTCTATGGCTACACCTTC.

At least ten counts were recorded for this clonotype. In nucleotides, the CDR3 is TGTGCCAGCAGCCAACGGCGGGGAAGGGAGACCCAGTACTTC. Protein sequence: CASSQRRGRETQYF. The rearrangement joins TRBV3-1 to TRBJ2-5, with D perhaps matching TRBD2 (6 bases). Germline lookup yields CDR1 LGHDT and CDR2 YNNKEL (reference sequence). The V end was cut by 2 bases, the J end by 5 bases, with 12 bases between. The CDR3 length is 14 residues.

Many counts were recorded for this clonotype. This chain uses TRBV3-1 with TRBJ2-3; D might be TRBD1 or TRBD2, each matching 6 bases. In germline, CDR1 is LGHDT, CDR2 YNNKEL (reference sequence). The CDR3 consists of 15 residues. V was pared by 5 bases and J by 2 bases, with 14 bases between. This CDR3 is CASSGRSGATDTQYF. The DNA for the CDR3 is TGTGCCAGCAGCGGAAGGTCGGGGGCCACAGATACGCAGTATTTT.

V gene TRBV7-7 combines with J gene TRBJ2-7; 7 bases agree with TRBD1. The V and J ends lost 5 bases and 6 bases, in that order; junction bases with no gene match: 7. The CDR3 is made up of 13 amino acids. Germline V gene lookup returns CDR1 SSHAT and CDR2 FNYEAQ (reference sequence). CDR3 region: CASSPWDSSEQYF. In DNA, the CDR3 is TGTGCCAGCAGCCCCTGGGACAGCAGCGAGCAGTACTTC.

This clonotype was detected ten times or more. This rearrangement joins TRBV5-1 to TRBJ2-1, with unresolved D. Germline lookup yields CDR1 SGHRS and CDR2 YFSETQ. The V gene lost 1 base and the J gene lost 0 bases, with 8 bases spanning the gap. This CDR3 is 15 amino acids long. The CDR3 DNA follows: TGCGCCAGCAGCTTGACTGCGAACTCCTACAATGAGCAGTTCTTC. As protein: CASSLTANSYNEQFF.

J is TRBJ2-5 and V is TRBV10-2, with a tentative D call TRBD2 (5 bases). Germline lookup yields CDR1 WSHSY and CDR2 SAAADI. The CDR3 length is 14 residues. Trimming shortened V by 7 bases and J by 4 bases, and 16 bases separated the two germline ends. CDR3 coding DNA: TGCGCCAGCATTCCACGGGAAGGGTTAGAGACCCAGTACTTC. Translation: CASIPREGLETQYF.